This entry describes one T cell receptor beta chain. These data originate in a study of T cell responses to AZD1222 COVID-19 vaccine. Data came from immunoSEQ multiplex PCR; TCRdb stores just in-frame clones and leaves some out. The sample has roughly 120,000 clones; around 90% are singletons. This TCR derives from an adult who received the AZD1222 COVID-19 vaccine. This sample comprised peripheral blood, obtained 28 days after the second AZD1222 dose.

CDR3 sequence: CASSRAEGGYGYTF. The CDR3 bases are TGTGCCAGCAGTAGGGCGGAGGGGGGTTATGGCTACACCTTC. The chain recombines TRBV28 with TRBJ1-2, with a possible D match to TRBD1 (6 bases). CDR1 and CDR2 (germline): MDHEN, SYDVKM. Trimming left V 5 bases short and J 5 bases short, with 15 bases between. The CDR3 spans 14 residues.